This TCR beta chain was recovered during a study of cytomegalovirus exposure and HLA in healthy donors (dated by TCRdb to the late 2010s). A note on the overall study: According to a later analysis, the 120 or so validation repertoires were produced on the same platform as the 666 repertoires of the first cohort. The study aimed to test whether cataloging public T cell receptors could reveal signatures of past pathogen exposure. A separate validation cohort of roughly 130 different subjects was used in addition to the roughly 670-subject first cohort. To predict cytomegalovirus infection status, the study brought together high-throughput TCR immunosequencing, statistical association of individual TCRs with disease status, and machine learning. General conclusions and limits of the study: While some public TCRs were present in many individuals, most TCR sequences turned up only very rarely across donors. The study listed 150 to 200 TCR beta chains as associated with cytomegalovirus. A later analysis found that TCRs clustered in the first cohort also tended to co-occur in the 130 or so validation repertoires, with approximately 94% of cluster scores above 0. In both the original and validation cohorts, the classifier was reported to diagnose cytomegalovirus status with high specificity and sensitivity. A later analysis lacked HLA typing for the validation cohort, so it scored co-occurrence in that cohort across all 120 or so repertoires. In vitro tests confirmed that a few of the cytomegalovirus-associated TCR beta chains recognize cytomegalovirus antigens. The authors suggested that the approach could potentially be generalized to other disease states and immunological phenotypes.

V and J lose 6 bases and 4 bases, and a span of 15 bases separates them. CDR1 and CDR2 are read off the germline V gene as KGHSH and LQKENI. Measured from the cysteine to the phenylalanine, the CDR3 is 15 residues long. Only the CDR3 DNA is retained, 45 bases long and in frame from the first base. Library preparation used the immunoSEQ multiplex PCR assay. On the study's bioinformatics: A statistical classification framework was built to diagnose cytomegalovirus status from the catalog of TCR beta chain sequences. TCRdb took over this immuneACCESS table, retaining in-frame rearrangements with V and J assigned. Such tables are incomplete; in checked studies, under half of the missing clones stem from an unresolved V gene, and the remainder is unexplained. The V and J calls and the clone size are those of that table, but D and trimming were determined from the DNA. This sample has tens of thousands of clones in its table, and 96% of those were observed once. In total, the top ten clones hold roughly 5% of the sample.

Of note for this clone: Its antigen remains unidentified. There are no base qualities to consult, and no much larger clone falls within one base.

The donors were included in the validation cohort of some 120 subjects, a group kept apart from the approximately 700-subject first cohort. This receptor was obtained from a woman aged 18-29 years in good health and CMV-seropositive. Sequencing input: PBMCs. The V and J genes are TRBV18 and TRBJ1-4, and perhaps TRBD1 as D gene, on 6 matching bases. CDR3 loop: CASSFGQPHNEKLFF. The nucleotide sequence reads TGTGCCAGCTCCTTTGGACAGCCCCATAATGAAAAACTGTTTTTT.